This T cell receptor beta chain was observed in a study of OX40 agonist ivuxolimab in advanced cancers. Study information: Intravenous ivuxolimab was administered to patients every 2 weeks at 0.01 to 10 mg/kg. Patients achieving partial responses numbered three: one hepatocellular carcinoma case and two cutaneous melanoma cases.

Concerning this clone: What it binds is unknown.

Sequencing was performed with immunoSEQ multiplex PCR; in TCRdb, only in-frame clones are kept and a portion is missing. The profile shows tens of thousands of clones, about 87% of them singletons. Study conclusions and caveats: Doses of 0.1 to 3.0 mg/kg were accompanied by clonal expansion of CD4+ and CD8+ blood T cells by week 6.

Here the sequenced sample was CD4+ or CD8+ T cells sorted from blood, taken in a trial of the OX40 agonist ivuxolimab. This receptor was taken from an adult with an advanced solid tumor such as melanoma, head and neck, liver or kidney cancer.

Written as DNA, the CDR3 is TGTGCCAGCAGCTTAGGAGTAGGCGAGCAGTACTTC. Translated: CASSLGVGEQYF. The rearrangement joins TRBV13 to TRBJ2-7, with no clear D. With 0 bases removed from V and 6 bases from J, the gap between germline ends came to 6 bases. The germline CDR1 and CDR2 sequences are PRHDT and FYEKMQ (reference sequence). CDR3 length: 12 amino acids.